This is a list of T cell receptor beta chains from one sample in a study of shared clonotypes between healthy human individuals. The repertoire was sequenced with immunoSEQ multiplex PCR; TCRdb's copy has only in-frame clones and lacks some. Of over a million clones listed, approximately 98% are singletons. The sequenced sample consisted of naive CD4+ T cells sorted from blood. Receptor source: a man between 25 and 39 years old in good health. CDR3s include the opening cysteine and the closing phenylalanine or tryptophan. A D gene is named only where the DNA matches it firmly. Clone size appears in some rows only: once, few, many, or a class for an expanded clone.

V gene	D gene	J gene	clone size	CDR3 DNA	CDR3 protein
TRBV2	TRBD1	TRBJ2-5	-	TGTGCCAGCAGCTCGCCGACAGGGGCTCGGGTGGAGACCCAGTACTTC	CASSSPTGARVETQYF
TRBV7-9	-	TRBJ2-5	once	TGTGCCAGCAGCTTGCTTGGAGAGACCCAGTACTTC	CASSLLGETQYF
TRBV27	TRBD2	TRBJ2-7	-	TGTGCCAGCAGTCCTACGCTAGCGGGAGTCAACGAGCAGTACTTC	CASSPTLAGVNEQYF
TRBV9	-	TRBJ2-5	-	TGTGCCAGCAGCGTAGAAGTTACTGGAGAGACCCAGTACTTC	CASSVEVTGETQYF
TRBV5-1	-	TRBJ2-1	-	TGCGCCAGCGCCCTGGAGGGGGAAATGGGCAATGAGCAGTTCTTC	CASALEGEMGNEQFF
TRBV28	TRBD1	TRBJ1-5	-	TGTGCCAGCAGTTTAATCAGGGGGCTCGGTCAGCCCCAGCATTTT	CASSLIRGLGQPQHF
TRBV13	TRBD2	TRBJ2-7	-	TGTGCCAGCAGCTTATCTGCTAGCGGCTACGAGCAGTACTTC	CASSLSASGYEQYF
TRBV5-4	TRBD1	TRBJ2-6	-	TGTGCCAGCAGGGAGGCGGACAGGGGCTCTGGGGCCAACGTCCTGACTTTC	CASREADRGSGANVLTF
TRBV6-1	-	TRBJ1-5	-	TGTGCCAGCAGTGCCAAGGGACGAGGACAGCCCCAGCATTTT	CASSAKGRGQPQHF
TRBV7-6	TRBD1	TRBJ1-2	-	TGTGCCAGCAGCCCGAAACGGAACGCCGGGCAGGGGGCCGGCTACACCTTC	CASSPKRNAGQGAGYTF
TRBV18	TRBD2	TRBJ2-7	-	TGTGCCAGCTCACCAACCCGGACTAGCCACGTCCACGAGCAGTACTTC	CASSPTRTSHVHEQYF
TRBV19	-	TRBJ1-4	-	TGTGCCAGTATGGGCAGATTCGCAACTAATGAAAAACTGTTTTTT	CASMGRFATNEKLFF
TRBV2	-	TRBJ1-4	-	TGTGCCAGCAGCGGAATCCAGGGATACATCGAAAAACTGTTTTTT	CASSGIQGYIEKLFF
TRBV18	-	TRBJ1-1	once	TGTGCCAGCTCACCGGGAACGGACGACACTGAAGCTTTCTTT	CASSPGTDDTEAFF
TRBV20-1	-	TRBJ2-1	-	TGCAGTGCTAGCCTTCGTGGCGAGCAGTTCTTC	CSASLRGEQFF
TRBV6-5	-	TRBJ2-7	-	TGTGCCAGCAGTTACCGGGCTGTTTGGGACGAGCAGTACTTC	CASSYRAVWDEQYF
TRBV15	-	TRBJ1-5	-	TGTGCCACCAGCGAAAAAGGCCAGCCCCAGCATTTT	CATSEKGQPQHF
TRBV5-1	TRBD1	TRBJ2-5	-	TGCGCCAGCAGCCCAACCGGGACAGGGGCCCGCGGGACCCAGTACTTC	CASSPTGTGARGTQYF
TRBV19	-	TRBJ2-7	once	TGTGCCAGTAGTGAAATGGCTAGTGGTTCCTACGAGCAGTACTTC	CASSEMASGSYEQYF
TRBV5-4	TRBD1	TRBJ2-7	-	TGTGCCACCAAGGGACAGGGGGCGCAATTCGAGCAGTACTTC	CATKGQGAQFEQYF
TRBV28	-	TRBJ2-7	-	TGTGCCAGCAGTCCCCCGGCGGGATTGGTATACGAGCAGTACTTC	CASSPPAGLVYEQYF
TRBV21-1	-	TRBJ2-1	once	TGTGCCAGCAGCAAACCCCGCCTAGCGGGGTACAATGAGCAGTTCTTC	CASSKPRLAGYNEQFF
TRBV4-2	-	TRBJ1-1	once	TGTGCCAGCAGCCGGACATCACGGTCCACAGGGAACACTGAAGCTTTCTTT	CASSRTSRSTGNTEAFF
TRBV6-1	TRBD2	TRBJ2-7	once	TGTGCCAGCAGTGGATCCCTTGACAGGCTAGCGGGACAAACCTACGAGCAGTACTTC	CASSGSLDRLAGQTYEQYF
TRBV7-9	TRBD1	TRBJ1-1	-	TGTGCCAGCAGCCCCCCGACAGGGGGCACTGAAGCTTTCTTT	CASSPPTGGTEAFF
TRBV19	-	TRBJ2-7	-	TGTGCCAGTAGTATGGGCGCTCCCTACGAGCAGTACTTC	CASSMGAPYEQYF
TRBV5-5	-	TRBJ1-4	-	TGTGCCAGCAGCGTTTCGCCAGGGTTAACTAATGAAAAACTGTTTTTT	CASSVSPGLTNEKLFF
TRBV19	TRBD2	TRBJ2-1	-	TGTGCCAGTAGTAACCCGGTACTAGCGGGAGATAACAATGAGCAGTTCTTC	CASSNPVLAGDNNEQFF
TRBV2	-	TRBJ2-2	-	TGTGCCAGCAGTGTGGGAGGAAACACCGGGGAGCTGTTTTTT	CASSVGGNTGELFF
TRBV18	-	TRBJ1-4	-	TGTGCCAGCCTTCGGGGTCCTTCTGGGGAACTGTTTTTT	CASLRGPSGELFF
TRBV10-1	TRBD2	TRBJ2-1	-	TGCGCCAGCAGTGAGGCTAGCGGGAGGGCCACGGTTGAGCAGTTCTTC	CASSEASGRATVEQFF
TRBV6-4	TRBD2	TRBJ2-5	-	TGTGCCAGCGGACTTACTAGCGCAGAGACCCAGTACTTC	CASGLTSAETQYF
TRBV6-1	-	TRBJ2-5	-	TGTGCCAGCAGTAGAGGATTCCAAGAGACCCAGTACTTC	CASSRGFQETQYF
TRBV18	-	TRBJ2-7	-	TGTGCCAGCTCACCACGACGGCAGACTAACTCCTACGAGCAGTACTTC	CASSPRRQTNSYEQYF
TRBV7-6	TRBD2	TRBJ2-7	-	TGTGCCAGCAGCTCTGGTATAGCGGGAGGCGGCTACGAGCAGTACTTC	CASSSGIAGGGYEQYF
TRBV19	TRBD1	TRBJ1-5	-	TGTGCCAGTAGTACTCAGAGGCACCGGGACAGGGGTAGCAATCAGCCCCAGCATTTT	CASSTQRHRDRGSNQPQHF
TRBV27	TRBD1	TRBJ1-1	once	TGTGCCAGCAGTGGACAGGGGACCACTGAAGCTTTCTTT	CASSGQGTTEAFF
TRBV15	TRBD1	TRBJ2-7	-	TGTGCCACCAGCAGGGGGACAGGGGGCTACGAGCAGTACTTC	CATSRGTGGYEQYF
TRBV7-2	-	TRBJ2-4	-	TGTGCCAGCAGCTTAAACCTGACACCACTACTAGCCAAAAACATTCAGTACTTC	CASSLNLTPLLAKNIQYF
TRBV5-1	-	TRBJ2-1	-	TGCGCCAGCAGCTTGGCGGGCCAGGACAATGAGCAGTTCTTC	CASSLAGQDNEQFF
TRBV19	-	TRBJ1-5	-	TGTGCCAGTAGTATCATGGACAAGGCGGGCCAGCCCCAGCATTTT	CASSIMDKAGQPQHF
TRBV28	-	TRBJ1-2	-	TGTGCCAGCAGTTTTAGGGCCGGTGGCTACACCTTC	CASSFRAGGYTF